This T cell receptor beta chain came from a study of cytomegalovirus exposure and HLA in healthy donors. Primers included in the PCR were 60 Vbeta and 13 Jbeta primers. In the authors' workflow: The authors later counted roughly 79 million unique TCR beta chains, some 10 million of them shared. The protocol was immunoSEQ multiplex PCR, while the TCRdb copy is restricted to in-frame clones and leaves out a portion. That table supplies the V and J calls and clone size; D and trimming were determined from the DNA. The repertoire has 160,000 or so clones, around 73% of them found once; the top ten carry approximately 1.5%. In germline, CDR1 is MNHEY, CDR2 SVGAGI. V trimming: 1 base; J trimming: 5 bases; junction bases outside the gene matches: 7. This CDR3 comprises 16 residues.

The clonotype originates from a male donor in good health and CMV-seronegative. Sequencing was performed on PBMCs. This chain joins TRBV6-5 and TRBJ2-5, with 10 bases lining up with TRBD2. CDR3 bases: TGTGCCAGCAGTTACTTTGAAGCGGGGGGGAGGGAGACCCAGTACTTC. Its protein product is CASSYFEAGGRETQYF.